Detailed here is one T cell receptor (beta chain). Those enrolled, adults aged about 18 to 89 years, came from under 25 US areas. In the original processing: By means of reference gene primer amplification, nucleated cell counts were estimated. The table came from immunoSEQ multiplex PCR; TCRdb's copy has only in-frame clones and leaves some out. V, J and clone size were drawn from that table, and D and trimming were deduced from the DNA. The table has about 170,000 clones, 84% seen once. The sample originates from a study of blood T cell repertoires in COVID-19. Across the whole study: The cDNA or gDNA used as material had been derived from T cells, B-cell-depleted T cells, or PBMCs.

CDR1 SGHRS and CDR2 YFSETQ come from the germline V gene. V was shortened by 4 bases and J by 1 base, with 8 bases between the two germline ends. There are 14 residues in the CDR3. The source of this sequence is a man aged 45-65 years who had recovered from COVID-19. The sample consisted of PBMCs or T cells enriched from blood (not recorded which). J is TRBJ1-4 and V is TRBV5-1; D is possibly TRBD1 (5 bases). CDR3 region: CASSPTVTNEKLFF. As DNA, the CDR3 is TGCGCCAGCAGCCCGACAGTAACTAATGAAAAACTGTTTTTT.